This paragraph reports one T cell receptor (beta chain). The antigen remains unidentified. The data were taken from a study of Tregs in tolerant kidney transplant recipients. For the study at large: Recipients received nonmyeloablative bone marrow transplants from related graft donors, with transient mixed chimerism. Points from the study as a whole: Biological reproducibility was not directly addressed in this study. Validation in larger populations is needed because few patients were studied.

Data came from immunoSEQ multiplex PCR; TCRdb stores just in-frame clones and leaves some out. The sample lists roughly 16,000 clones, about 82% seen once, with more than 1.5% in the top ten. This TCR came from a human donor who received a combined kidney and bone marrow transplant. Sequencing was performed on Tregs from blood, taken before the transplant.

The CDR3: CASSSPPSYEQYF. DNA of the CDR3: TGTGCCAGCAGCTCCCCTCCCTCCTACGAGCAGTACTTC. V usage is TRBV28 and J usage is TRBJ2-7; D is undetermined. The CDR3 length is 13 residues. Germline assignment: CDR1 MDHEN and CDR2 SYDVKM. V gave up 6 bases and J gave up 0 bases, with 9 bases separating them.